Sequencing of this TCR beta chain was carried out in a study of human T cells and chemical hapten exposure. As for time point: patch test 3, about 24 weeks after DPC sensitization. Treatment noted: therapeutic diphenylcyclopropenone sensitization with weekly scalp DPC. TCRdb reprocessed the RACE reads with MiXCR, giving one entry per CDR3 protein. The table has 90,000 to 110,000 distinct CDR3 sequences, approximately 36% seen once. Germline-derived CDR1 and CDR2 are DFQATT and SNEGSKA (reference sequence). Between the trimmed V and J ends, which lost 1 base and 5 bases, there was a span of 11 bases. The CDR3 spans 14 residues.

This sample comprised whole blood, obtained in connection with sensitization to the hapten diphenylcyclopropenone (DPC). This clonotype was sampled from a man aged 35 to 55 with alopecia areata. Some clones in this sample may be carry-over from other donors' samples. The genes are TRBV20-1 and TRBJ2-2, with a weak D call TRBD1 (5 bases). The CDR3 region has the DNA TGCAGTGCTAGAGGGCAGGGTCGGACCGGGGAGCTGTTTTTT. It yields the protein CSARGQGRTGELFF.